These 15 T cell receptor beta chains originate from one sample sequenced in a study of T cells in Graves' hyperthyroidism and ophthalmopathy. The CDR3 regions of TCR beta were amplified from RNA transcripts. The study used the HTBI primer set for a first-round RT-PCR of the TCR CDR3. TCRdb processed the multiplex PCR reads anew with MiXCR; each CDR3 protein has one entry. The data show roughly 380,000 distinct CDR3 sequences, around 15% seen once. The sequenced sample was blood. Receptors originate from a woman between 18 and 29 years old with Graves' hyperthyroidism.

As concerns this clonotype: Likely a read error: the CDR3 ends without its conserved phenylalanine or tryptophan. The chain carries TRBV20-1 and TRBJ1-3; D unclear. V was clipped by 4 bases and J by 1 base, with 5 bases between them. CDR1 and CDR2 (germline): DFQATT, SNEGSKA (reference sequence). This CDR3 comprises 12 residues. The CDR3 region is CSAKRSGNTIYS. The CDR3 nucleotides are TGCAGTGCTAAAAGATCTGGAAACACCATATATTCT.

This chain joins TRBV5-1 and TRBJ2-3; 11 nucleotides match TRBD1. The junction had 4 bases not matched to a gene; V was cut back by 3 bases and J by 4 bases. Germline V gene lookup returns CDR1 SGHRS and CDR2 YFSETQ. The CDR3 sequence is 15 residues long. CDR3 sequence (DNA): TGCGCCAGCAGCTCGAGGGGACAGGGGGCAGATACGCAGTATTTT. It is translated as CASSSRGQGADTQYF.

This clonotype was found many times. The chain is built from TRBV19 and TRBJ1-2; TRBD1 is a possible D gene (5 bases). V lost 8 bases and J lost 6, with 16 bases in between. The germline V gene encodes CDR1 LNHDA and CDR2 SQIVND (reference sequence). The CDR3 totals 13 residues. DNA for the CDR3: TGTGCCAGTGGAATACCGGGGGTCGATGGCTACACCTTC. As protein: CASGIPGVDGYTF.

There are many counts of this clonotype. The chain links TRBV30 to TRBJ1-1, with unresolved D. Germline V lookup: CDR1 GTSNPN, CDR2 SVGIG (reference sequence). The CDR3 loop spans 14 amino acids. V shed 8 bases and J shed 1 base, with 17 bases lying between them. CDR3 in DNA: TGTGCCCTCCGCCTCGGGCCTCGGAACACTGAAGCTTTCTTT. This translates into CALRLGPRNTEAFF.

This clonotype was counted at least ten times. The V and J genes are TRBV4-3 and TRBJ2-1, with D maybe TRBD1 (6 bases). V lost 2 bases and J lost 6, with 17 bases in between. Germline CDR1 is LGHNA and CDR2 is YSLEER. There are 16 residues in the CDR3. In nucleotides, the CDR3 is TGCGCCAGCAGCCAATGGGTACAGGGCTCGGTCAATGAGCAGTTCTTC. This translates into CASSQWVQGSVNEQFF.

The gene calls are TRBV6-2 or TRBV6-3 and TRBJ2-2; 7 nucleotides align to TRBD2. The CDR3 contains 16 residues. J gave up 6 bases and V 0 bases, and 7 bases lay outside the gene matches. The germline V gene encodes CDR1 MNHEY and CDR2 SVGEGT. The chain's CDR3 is CASSYSGGDGAGELFF. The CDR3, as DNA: TGTGCCAGCAGTTACTCGGGAGGGGACGGGGCCGGGGAGCTGTTTTTT.

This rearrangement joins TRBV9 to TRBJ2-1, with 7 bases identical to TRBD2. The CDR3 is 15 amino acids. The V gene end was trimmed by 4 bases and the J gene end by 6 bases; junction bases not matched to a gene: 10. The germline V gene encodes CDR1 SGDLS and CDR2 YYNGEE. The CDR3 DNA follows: TGTGCCAGCAGCCTCTTGGGCGGGAGCGGCAATGAGCAGTTCTTC. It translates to CASSLLGGSGNEQFF.

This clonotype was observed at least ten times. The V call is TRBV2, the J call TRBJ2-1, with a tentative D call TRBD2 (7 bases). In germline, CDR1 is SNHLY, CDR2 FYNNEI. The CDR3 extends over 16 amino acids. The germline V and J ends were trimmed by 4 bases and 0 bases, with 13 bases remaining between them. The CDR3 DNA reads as TGTGCCAGCAGTGGGGGGGGCGGGATCTCCTACAATGAGCAGTTCTTC. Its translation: CASSGGGGISYNEQFF.

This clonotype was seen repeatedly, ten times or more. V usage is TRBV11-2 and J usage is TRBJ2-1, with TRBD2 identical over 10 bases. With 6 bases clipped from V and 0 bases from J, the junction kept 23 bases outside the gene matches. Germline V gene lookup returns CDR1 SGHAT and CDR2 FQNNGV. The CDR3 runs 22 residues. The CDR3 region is CASSHPGAAGGPLISSYNEQFF. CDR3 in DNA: TGTGCCAGCAGTCACCCGGGGGCAGCGGGAGGGCCTTTGATTAGCTCCTACAATGAGCAGTTCTTC.

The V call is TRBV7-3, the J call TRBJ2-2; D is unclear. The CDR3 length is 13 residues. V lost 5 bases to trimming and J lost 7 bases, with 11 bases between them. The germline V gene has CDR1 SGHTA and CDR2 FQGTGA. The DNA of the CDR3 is TGTGCCAGCAGCCATTTGGGGATCGGGGAGCTGTTTTTT. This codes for CASSHLGIGELFF.

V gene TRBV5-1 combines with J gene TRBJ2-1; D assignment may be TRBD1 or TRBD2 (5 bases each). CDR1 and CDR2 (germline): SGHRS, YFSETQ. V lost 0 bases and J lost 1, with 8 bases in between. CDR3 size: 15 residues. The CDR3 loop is CASSLAWGSYNEQFF. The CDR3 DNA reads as TGCGCCAGCAGCTTGGCCTGGGGGTCCTACAATGAGCAGTTCTTC.

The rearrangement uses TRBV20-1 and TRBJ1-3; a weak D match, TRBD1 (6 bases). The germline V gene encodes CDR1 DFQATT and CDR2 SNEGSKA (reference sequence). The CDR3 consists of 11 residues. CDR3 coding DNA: TGCAGCGGGGACACTGGAAACACCATATATTTT. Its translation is CSGDTGNTIYF.

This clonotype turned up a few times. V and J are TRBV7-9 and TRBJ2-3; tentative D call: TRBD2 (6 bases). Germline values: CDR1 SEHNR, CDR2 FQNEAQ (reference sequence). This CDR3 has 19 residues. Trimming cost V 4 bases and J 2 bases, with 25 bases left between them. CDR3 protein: CASSSRRGLPIEHTDTQYF. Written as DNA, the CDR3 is TGTGCCAGCAGCTCGCGACGGGGACTCCCGATAGAGCACACAGATACGCAGTATTTT.

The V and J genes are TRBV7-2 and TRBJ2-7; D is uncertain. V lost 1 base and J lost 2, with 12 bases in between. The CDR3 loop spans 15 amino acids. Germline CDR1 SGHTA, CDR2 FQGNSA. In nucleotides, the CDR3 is TGTGCCAGCAGCTTAGAGGGCAGGTCCACCTACGAGCAGTACTTC. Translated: CASSLEGRSTYEQYF.

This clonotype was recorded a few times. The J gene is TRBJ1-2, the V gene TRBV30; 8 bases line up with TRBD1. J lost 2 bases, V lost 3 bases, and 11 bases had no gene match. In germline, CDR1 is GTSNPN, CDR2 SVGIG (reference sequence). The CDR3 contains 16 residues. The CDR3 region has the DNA TGTGCCTGGAGGATCGTGGGACAGGAAGGGAACTATGGCTACACCTTC. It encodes CAWRIVGQEGNYGYTF.